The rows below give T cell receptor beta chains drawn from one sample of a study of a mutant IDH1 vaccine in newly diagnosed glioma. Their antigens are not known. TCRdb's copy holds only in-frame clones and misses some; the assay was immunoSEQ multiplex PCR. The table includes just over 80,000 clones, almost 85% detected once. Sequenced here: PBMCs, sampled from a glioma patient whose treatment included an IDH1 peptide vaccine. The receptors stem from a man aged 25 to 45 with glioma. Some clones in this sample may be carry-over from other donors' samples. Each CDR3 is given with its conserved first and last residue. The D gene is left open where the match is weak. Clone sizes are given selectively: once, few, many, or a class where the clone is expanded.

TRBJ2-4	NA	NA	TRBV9	CASGGLHIQYF	TGTGCCAGCGGGGGGTTGCACATTCAGTACTTC
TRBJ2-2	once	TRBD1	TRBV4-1	CASSLRTGVTGELFF	TGCGCCAGCAGCCTCCGGACAGGGGTAACCGGGGAGCTGTTTTTT
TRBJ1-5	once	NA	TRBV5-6	CASSFGAGGGNQPQHF	TGTGCCAGCAGCTTTGGAGCGGGAGGTGGCAATCAGCCCCAGCATTTT
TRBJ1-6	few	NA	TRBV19	CASCDSSYNSPLHF	TGTGCCAGTTGCGACAGCTCCTATAATTCACCCCTCCACTTT
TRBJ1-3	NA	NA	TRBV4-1	CASTPVGSGNTIYF	TGCGCCAGCACCCCTGTAGGCTCTGGAAACACCATATATTTT
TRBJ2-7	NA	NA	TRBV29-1	CSVPGDQGEQYF	TGCAGCGTTCCAGGGGATCAGGGCGAGCAGTACTTC
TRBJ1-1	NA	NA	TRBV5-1	CASSLGSMGGATEAFF	TGCGCCAGCAGCTTGGGCTCCATGGGAGGAGCCACTGAAGCTTTCTTT
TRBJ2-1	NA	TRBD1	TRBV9	CASTPFTGGLGEQFF	TGTGCCAGCACCCCCTTTACAGGGGGGTTAGGTGAGCAGTTCTTC
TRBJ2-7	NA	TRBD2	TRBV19	CASSQIAGRDYEQYF	TGTGCCAGTAGTCAGATAGCGGGACGGGACTACGAGCAGTACTTC
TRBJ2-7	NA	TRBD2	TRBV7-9	CASSPGSGKGREQYF	TGTGCCAGCAGCCCCGGTAGCGGGAAAGGTCGCGAGCAGTACTTC